What follows are 11 T cell receptor beta chains derived from one specimen sequenced in a study of T cell responses to AZD1222 COVID-19 vaccine. The method was immunoSEQ multiplex PCR; TCRdb's version includes in-frame clones alone and lacks a portion of them. The data hold about 110,000 clones, with approximately 90% observed a single time. This sample comprised peripheral blood, obtained on day 0 of MenACWY control vaccination. These receptors were collected from an adult in good health.

The chain uses TRBV24-1 and TRBJ1-2, with 9 bases aligning to TRBD1. Germline values: CDR1 KGHDR, CDR2 SFDVKD. The J segment lost 4 bases and the V segment lost 4 bases, leaving 9 bases of the junction unmatched. The CDR3 contains 16 residues. CDR3 bases: TGTGCCACCAGTGAGCCTCGACAGGGGGATTGCTATGGCTACACCTTC. Encoded protein: CATSEPRQGDCYGYTF.

There are a few counts of this clone. The V gene is TRBV6-4, the J gene TRBJ2-3; a possible D gene is TRBD1 (5 bases). V was cut by 6 bases and J by 4 bases, with 20 bases left in between. Germline-derived CDR1 and CDR2 are MRHNA and SNTAGT. The CDR3 loop spans 16 amino acids. The CDR3 DNA is TGTGCCAGCAGCAATTCTGATGGGTCAGGGTCAGATACGCAGTATTTT. Its translation is CASSNSDGSGSDTQYF.

This sequence joins TRBV27 and TRBJ2-7; 11 bases agree with TRBD2. The CDR3 loop spans 15 amino acids. Germline CDR1 reads MNHEY; CDR2 reads SMNVEV (reference sequence). Germline trimming cut 4 bases from V and 1 base from J; bases unmatched to any gene: 3. As DNA, the CDR3 is TGTGCCAGCAGTTCCGGGACTAGCGGATCCTACGAGCAGTACTTC. The encoded protein is CASSSGTSGSYEQYF.

The rearrangement joins TRBV28 to TRBJ2-7, with D unresolved. Germline values: CDR1 MDHEN, CDR2 SYDVKM. Trimming pared 2 bases from V and 2 bases from J, leaving 7 bases between. The CDR3 totals 13 residues. DNA of the CDR3: TGTGCCAGCAGTTTAGGGTCAGCCTACGAGCAGTACTTC. It specifies CASSLGSAYEQYF. Looking up the rest from reference TRBV28 and TRBJ2-7 gives the full variable domain: DVKVTQSSRYLVKRTGEKVFLECVQDMDHENMFWYRQDPGLGLRLIYFSYDVKMKEKGDIPEGYSVSREKKERFSLILESASTNQTSMYLCASSLGSAYEQYFGPGTRLTVT.

This chain joins TRBV27 and TRBJ2-3, with TRBD2 identical over 15 bases. V lost 4 bases, J lost 2 bases, and 10 bases stayed unmatched. The CDR3 runs to 19 residues. CDR1 is MNHEY, CDR2 SMNVEV, per germline (reference sequence). This chain's CDR3 is CASSSTGLAGGATTDTQYF. The CDR3 DNA sequence: TGTGCCAGCAGTTCCACCGGACTAGCGGGGGGGGCTACCACAGATACGCAGTATTTT.

This rearrangement joins TRBV7-9 to TRBJ1-2; 9 positions agree with TRBD1. The CDR3 is 14 residues long. Trimming removed 6 bases from V and 1 base from J; junction bases left unmatched: 3. Germline CDR1 SEHNR, CDR2 FQNEAQ (reference sequence). The CDR3 reads CASRSTGGNYGYTF. CDR3 DNA sequence: TGTGCCAGCAGGTCGACAGGGGGTAACTATGGCTACACCTTC.

The rearrangement joins TRBV6-5 to TRBJ1-2; D is ambiguous. There are 11 residues in the CDR3. Germline assignment: CDR1 MNHEY and CDR2 SVGAGI. V was pared by 6 bases and J by 4 bases, with 6 bases between. CDR3 region: CASSTSYGYTF. As DNA, the CDR3 is TGTGCCAGCAGCACCAGCTATGGCTACACCTTC.

V gene TRBV25-1 combines with J gene TRBJ2-5; 11 bases map to TRBD2. The CDR3 length is 15 residues. Germline-derived CDR1 and CDR2 are MGHDK and SYGVNS. The V segment lost 3 bases and the J segment 5 bases; nucleotides outside the gene matches: 5. The CDR3 sequence is CASSDVAGGPETQYF. The DNA for the CDR3 is TGTGCCAGCAGTGATGTAGCGGGGGGGCCGGAGACCCAGTACTTC.

This chain connects TRBV5-1 to TRBJ2-5; 7 nucleotides line up with TRBD1. Germline V lookup: CDR1 SGHRS, CDR2 YFSETQ. Trimming at V came to 5 bases and at J to 3 bases, leaving 7 bases not matched to a gene. This CDR3 comprises 14 residues. The CDR3 region is CASRLGTVEETQYF. The DNA of the CDR3 is TGCGCCAGCAGGCTAGGGACAGTTGAAGAGACCCAGTACTTC.

This sequence joins TRBV29-1 and TRBJ1-4; D possibly corresponds to TRBD1 (5 bases). The V end was cut by 4 bases, the J end by 4 bases, with 7 bases between. Germline V gene lookup returns CDR1 SQVTM and CDR2 ANQGSEA. This CDR3 spans 12 amino acids. The CDR3 DNA follows: TGCAGCGTTGTGGGGGATAATGAAAAACTGTTTTTT. Translated, it gives CSVVGDNEKLFF.

The chain uses TRBV5-1 and TRBJ2-2, with 9 bases lining up with TRBD2. With V trimmed by 0 bases and J by 5 bases, 2 bases remained unmatched. Germline-derived CDR1 and CDR2 are SGHRS and YFSETQ. The CDR3 is made up of 15 amino acids. The CDR3 nucleotides read TGCGCCAGCAGCTTGGGTAGCGGGGGTACCGGGGAGCTGTTTTTT. Translated, it gives CASSLGSGGTGELFF.